This entry describes one T cell receptor (beta chain). Its cognate antigen is unknown. The method was immunoSEQ multiplex PCR; TCRdb's version includes in-frame clones alone and lacks a portion of them. The sample consists of 100,000 to 150,000 clones, 89% of them appearing once. Germline V CDR1 and CDR2: MDHEN, SYDVKM. The CDR3 sequence is 14 residues long. Between the trimmed V and J ends, which lost 6 bases and 4 bases, there was a span of 13 bases. These data are taken from a study of T cell responses to AZD1222 COVID-19 vaccine. Findings of the study overall: The study identified only five to seven AZD1222 recipients as seropositive at baseline. The donor cohort was predominantly white British with a female majority, and clonal diversity may have been underestimated.

The chain is built from TRBV28 and TRBJ1-3, with D possibly matching TRBD1 (5 bases). The sequencing used peripheral blood, collected on day 0 of AZD1222 vaccination. This TCR came from an adult in good health. The CDR3 DNA reads TGTGCCAGCAGCCTGGGGGTGACGGGAAACACCATATATTTT. Translation: CASSLGVTGNTIYF.